The T cell receptor beta chain under discussion was sequenced for a study of blood T cell repertoires in COVID-19. Study in general: Donors in the United States, Italy and Spain gave samples during acute or convalescent COVID-19.

TCRdb keeps only in-frame clones here, not all; method: immunoSEQ multiplex PCR. The sample contains over 85,000 clones, more than 75% of which appear only once. The germline CDR1 and CDR2 sequences are MNHEY and SVGAGI. Trimming took 2 bases from V and 6 from J, leaving 13 bases between them. The CDR3 runs 14 residues. The sequence derives from a woman aged 45-65 years with acute or convalescent COVID-19. V and J are TRBV6-5 and TRBJ1-1; D is uncertain. The specimen was peripheral blood. The CDR3 region is CASSYTLNSPEAFF. DNA of the CDR3: TGTGCCAGCAGTTACACTCTTAACAGCCCTGAAGCTTTCTTT.